The T cell receptor (beta chain) under discussion was sequenced for a study of blood T cell repertoires in COVID-19 (dated by TCRdb to about 2020). About the full investigation: Collaborator samples came from the United States, Italy and Spain and covered acute and convalescent phases of COVID-19. The material from the prospective study consisted of cDNA or gDNA derived from T cells, B-cell-depleted T cells, or PBMCs. A de-identified subject ID, COVID-19 status, age in years and sex were almost always included in the sample metadata. The repertoires were released in a freely available public database meant as a resource for research on the immune response to SARS-CoV-2. Where available, HLA class I and class II types were obtained from metadata supplied by the sample provider rather than from assay-based typing. Deeply sampled blood TCRbeta repertoires from subjects exposed to, actively infected with, or recovered from COVID-19 were included in the dataset. The samples were drawn from two sources: the first 160 participants of the ongoing ImmuneRACE study, and over 1,000 subjects contributed by 6 global collaborators.

The CDR3 measures 11 amino acids from cysteine to phenylalanine. The sequence is cut down to CDR3 DNA, 33 bases in frame from base 1. V is shortened by 4 bases, J by 5 bases, and the region joining them spans 6 bases. CDR1 MNHEY and CDR2 SVGEGT were looked up in the germline V gene. In regard to this clone: This clone's antigen is unknown. No base qualities exist here, and no much larger clone lies one base off it.

Another Seattle source contributed samples from volunteer blood donors who had recovered from COVID-19. The collaborating institutions used their own protocols to collect whole blood in K2EDTA tubes. For TCRbeta analysis, collaborators shipped samples in one of three forms: frozen whole blood, isolated PBMCs, or DNA extracted from either of those sample types. TCRbeta CDR3 regions were amplified from genomic DNA using the immunoSEQ Assay, a bias-controlled multiplex PCR. Concerning the study's data processing: The number of nucleated cells in each sample was estimated from the amplification of reference gene primers within the assay. To quantify the absolute abundance of each unique TCRbeta CDR3 rearrangement, sequence reads were collapsed and filtered. Productive Simpson clonality was computed per sample as the square root of Simpson's diversity index over productive rearrangements. This is the immuneACCESS table as TCRdb keeps it, with only in-frame sequences that have V and J called. A part of the clones is gone; compared with another copy, unresolved V genes explain less than half, and the rest is unexplained. Clone size and V and J calls were adopted from that table, with D and trimming inferred from the DNA. A total of 200,000 to 300,000 clones appear in this sample, more than 75% of them only once. The top ten clonotypes cover about 9.2% of the sample.

General study outcomes and caveats: Clinical and demographic metadata were provided uncurated, with the amount varying by source and participant.

The V gene is TRBV6-2 or TRBV6-3 and the J gene is TRBJ2-7; the D segment could be TRBD2, given 5 matching bases. The receptor was derived from a man in his forties who had recovered from COVID-19. Material: peripheral blood. CDR3 sequence: CASSSGNEQYF. The DNA sequence is TGTGCCAGCAGTTCGGGGAACGAGCAGTACTTC.